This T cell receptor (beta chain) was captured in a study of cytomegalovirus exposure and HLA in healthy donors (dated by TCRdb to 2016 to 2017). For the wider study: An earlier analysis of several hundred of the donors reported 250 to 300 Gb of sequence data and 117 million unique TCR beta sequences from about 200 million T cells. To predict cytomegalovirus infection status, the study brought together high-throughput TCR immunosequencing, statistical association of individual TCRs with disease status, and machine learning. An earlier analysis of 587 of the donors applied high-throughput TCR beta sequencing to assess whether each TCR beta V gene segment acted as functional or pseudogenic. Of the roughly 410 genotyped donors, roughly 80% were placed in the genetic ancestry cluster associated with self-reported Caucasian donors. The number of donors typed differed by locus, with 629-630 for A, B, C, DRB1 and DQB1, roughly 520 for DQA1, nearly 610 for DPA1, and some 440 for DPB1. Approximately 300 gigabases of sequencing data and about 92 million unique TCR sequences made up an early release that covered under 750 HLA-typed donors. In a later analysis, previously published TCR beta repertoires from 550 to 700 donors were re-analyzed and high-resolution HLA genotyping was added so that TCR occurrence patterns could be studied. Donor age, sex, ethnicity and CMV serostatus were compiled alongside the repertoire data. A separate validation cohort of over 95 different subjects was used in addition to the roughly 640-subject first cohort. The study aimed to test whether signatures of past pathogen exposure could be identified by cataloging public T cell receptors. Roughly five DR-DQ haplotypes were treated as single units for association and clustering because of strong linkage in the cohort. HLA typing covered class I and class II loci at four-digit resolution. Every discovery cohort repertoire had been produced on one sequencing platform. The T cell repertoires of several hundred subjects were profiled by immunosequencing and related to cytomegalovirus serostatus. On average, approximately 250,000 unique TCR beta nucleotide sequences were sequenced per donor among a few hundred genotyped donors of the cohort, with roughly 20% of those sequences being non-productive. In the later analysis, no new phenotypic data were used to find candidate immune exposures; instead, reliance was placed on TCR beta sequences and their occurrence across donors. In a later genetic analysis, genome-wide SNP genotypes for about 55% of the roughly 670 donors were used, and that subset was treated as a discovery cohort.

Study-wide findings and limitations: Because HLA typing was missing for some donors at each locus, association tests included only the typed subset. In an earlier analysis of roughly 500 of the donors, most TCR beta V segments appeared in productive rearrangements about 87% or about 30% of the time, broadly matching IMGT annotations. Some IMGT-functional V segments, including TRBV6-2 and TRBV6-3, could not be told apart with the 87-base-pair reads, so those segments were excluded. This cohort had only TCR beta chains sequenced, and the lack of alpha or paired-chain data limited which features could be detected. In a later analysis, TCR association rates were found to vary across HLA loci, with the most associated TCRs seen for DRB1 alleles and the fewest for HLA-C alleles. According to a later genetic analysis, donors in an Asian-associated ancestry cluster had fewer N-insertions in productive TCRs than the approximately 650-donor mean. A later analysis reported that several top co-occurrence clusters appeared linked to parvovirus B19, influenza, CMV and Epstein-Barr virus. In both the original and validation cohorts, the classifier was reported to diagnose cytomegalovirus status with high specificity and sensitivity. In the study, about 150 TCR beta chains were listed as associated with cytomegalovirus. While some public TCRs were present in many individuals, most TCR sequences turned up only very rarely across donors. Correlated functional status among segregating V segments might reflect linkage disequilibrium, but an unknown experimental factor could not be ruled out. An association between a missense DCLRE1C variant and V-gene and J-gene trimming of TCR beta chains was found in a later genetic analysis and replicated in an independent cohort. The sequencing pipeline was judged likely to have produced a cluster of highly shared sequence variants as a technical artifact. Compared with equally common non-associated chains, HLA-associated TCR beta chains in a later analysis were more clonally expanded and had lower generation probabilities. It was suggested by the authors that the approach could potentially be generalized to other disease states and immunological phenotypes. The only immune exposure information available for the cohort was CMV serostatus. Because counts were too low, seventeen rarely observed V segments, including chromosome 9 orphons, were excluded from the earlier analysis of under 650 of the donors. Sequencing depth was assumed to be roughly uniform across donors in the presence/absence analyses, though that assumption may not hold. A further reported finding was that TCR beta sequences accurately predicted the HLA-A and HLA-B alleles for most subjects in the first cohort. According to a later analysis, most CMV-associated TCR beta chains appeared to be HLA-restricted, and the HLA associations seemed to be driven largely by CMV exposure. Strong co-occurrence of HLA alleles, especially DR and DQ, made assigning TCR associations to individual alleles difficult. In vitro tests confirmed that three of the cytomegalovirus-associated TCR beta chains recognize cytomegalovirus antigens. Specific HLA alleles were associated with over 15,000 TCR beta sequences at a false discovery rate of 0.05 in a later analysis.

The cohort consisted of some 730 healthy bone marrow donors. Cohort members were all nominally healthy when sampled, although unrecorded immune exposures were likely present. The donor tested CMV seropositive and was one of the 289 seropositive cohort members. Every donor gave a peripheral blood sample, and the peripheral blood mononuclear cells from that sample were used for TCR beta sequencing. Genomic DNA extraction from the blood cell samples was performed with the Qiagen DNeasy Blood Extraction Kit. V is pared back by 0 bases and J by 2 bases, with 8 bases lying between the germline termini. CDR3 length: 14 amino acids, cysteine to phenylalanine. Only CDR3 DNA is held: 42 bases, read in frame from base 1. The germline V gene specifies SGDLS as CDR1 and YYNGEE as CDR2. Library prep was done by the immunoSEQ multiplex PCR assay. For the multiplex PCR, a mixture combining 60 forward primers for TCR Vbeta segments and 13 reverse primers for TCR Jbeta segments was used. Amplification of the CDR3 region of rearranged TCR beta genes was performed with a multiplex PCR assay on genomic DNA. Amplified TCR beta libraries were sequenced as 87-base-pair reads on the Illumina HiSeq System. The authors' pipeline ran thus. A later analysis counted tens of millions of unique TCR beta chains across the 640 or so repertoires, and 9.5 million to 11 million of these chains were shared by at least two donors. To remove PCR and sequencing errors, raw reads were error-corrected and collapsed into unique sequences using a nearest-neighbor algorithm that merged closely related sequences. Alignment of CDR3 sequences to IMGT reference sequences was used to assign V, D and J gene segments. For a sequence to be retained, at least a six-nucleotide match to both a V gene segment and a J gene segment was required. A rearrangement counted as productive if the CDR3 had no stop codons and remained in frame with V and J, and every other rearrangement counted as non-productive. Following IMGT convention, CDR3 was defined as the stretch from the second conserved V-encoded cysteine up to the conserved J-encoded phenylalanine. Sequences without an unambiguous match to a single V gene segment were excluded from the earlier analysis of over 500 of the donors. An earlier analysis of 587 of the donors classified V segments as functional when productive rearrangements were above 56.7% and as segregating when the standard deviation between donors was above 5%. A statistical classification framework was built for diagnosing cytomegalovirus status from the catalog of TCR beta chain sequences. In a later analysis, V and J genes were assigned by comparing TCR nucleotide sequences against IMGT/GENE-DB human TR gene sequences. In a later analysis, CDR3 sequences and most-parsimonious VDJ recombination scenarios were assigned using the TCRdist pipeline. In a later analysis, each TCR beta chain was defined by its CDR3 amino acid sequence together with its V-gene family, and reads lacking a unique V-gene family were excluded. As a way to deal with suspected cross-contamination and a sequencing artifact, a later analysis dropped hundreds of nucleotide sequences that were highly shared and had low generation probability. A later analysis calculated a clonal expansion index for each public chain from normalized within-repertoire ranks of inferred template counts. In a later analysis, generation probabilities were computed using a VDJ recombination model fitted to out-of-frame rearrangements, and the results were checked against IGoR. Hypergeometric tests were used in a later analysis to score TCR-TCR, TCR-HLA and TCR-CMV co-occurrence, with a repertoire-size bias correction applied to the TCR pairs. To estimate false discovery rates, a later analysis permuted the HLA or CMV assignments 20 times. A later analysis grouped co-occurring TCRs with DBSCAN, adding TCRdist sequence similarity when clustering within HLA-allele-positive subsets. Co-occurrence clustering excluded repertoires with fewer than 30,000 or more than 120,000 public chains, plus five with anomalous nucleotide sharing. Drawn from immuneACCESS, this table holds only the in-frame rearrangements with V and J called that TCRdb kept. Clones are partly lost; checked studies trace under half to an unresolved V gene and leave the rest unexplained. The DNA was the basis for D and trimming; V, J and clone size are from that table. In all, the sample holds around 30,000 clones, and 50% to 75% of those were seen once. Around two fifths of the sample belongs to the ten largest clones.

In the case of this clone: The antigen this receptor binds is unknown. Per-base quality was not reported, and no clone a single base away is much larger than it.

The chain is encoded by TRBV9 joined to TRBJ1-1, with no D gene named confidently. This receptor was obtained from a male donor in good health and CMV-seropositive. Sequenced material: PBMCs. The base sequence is TGTGCCAGCAGCGTAGAAGGGAGCAACACTGAAGCTTTCTTT. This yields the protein CASSVEGSNTEAFF.